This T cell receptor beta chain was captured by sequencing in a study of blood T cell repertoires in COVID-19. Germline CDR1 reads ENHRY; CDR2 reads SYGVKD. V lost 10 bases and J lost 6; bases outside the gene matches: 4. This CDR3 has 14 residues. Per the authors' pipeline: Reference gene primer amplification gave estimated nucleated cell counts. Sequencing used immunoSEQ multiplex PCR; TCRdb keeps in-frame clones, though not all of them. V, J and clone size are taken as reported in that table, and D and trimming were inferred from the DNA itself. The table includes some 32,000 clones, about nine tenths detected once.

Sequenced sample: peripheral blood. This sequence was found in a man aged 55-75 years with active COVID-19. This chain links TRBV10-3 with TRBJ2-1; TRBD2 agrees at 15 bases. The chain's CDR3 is CATGLAGGLNEQFF. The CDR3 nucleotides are TGTGCCACCGGACTAGCGGGGGGGCTCAATGAGCAGTTCTTC.